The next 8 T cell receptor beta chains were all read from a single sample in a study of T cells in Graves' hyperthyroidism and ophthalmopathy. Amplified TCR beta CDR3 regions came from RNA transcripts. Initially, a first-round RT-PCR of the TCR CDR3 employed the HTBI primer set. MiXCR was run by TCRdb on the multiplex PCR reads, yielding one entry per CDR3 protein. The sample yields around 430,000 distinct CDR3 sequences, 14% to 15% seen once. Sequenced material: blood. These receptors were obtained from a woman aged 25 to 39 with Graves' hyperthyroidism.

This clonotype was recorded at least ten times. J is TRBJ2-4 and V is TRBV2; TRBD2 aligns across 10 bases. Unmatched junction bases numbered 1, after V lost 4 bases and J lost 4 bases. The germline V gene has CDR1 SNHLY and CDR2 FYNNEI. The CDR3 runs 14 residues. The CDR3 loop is CASSGGLAKNIQYF. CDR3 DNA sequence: TGTGCCAGCAGTGGGGGACTAGCGAAAAACATTCAGTACTTC.

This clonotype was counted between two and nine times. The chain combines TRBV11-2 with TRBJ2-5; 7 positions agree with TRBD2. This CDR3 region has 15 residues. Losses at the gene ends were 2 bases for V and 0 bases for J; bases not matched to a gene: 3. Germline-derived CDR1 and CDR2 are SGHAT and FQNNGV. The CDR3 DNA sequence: TGTGCCAGCAGCTTATGGGGGGGAGACCAAGAGACCCAGTACTTC. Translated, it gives CASSLWGGDQETQYF.

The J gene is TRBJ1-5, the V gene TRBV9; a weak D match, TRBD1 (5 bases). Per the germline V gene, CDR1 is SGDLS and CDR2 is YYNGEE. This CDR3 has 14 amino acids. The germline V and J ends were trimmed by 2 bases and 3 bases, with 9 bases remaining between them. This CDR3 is CASSVGTANQPQHF. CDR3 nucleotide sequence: TGTGCCAGCAGCGTTGGGACGGCCAATCAGCCCCAGCATTTT.

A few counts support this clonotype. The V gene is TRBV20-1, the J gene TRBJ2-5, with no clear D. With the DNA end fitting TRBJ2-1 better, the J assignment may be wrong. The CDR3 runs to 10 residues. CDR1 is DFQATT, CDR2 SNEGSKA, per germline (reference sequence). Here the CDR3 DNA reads TGCAGTGCTAGTCGACTCTACCAGTTCTTC. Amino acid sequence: CSASRLYQFF.

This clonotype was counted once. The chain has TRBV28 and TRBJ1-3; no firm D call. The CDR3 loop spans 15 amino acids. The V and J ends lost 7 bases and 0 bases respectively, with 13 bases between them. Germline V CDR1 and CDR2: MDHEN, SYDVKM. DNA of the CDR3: TGTGCCAGCACCGCGGAGCTCCTCTCTGGAAACACCATATATTTT. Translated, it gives CASTAELLSGNTIYF.

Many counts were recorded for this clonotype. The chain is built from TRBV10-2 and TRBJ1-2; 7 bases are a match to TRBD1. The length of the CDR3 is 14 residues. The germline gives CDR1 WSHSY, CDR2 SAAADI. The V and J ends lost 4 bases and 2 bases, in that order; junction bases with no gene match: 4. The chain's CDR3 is CASSGQGGNYGYTF. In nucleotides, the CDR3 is TGCGCCAGCAGTGGACAGGGAGGGAACTATGGCTACACCTTC.

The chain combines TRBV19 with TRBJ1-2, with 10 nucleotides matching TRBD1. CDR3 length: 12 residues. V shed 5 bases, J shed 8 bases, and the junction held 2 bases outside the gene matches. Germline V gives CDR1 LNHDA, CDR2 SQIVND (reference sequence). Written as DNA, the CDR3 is TGTGCCAGTAGTTGGACAGGGGGAGGCTACACCTTC. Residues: CASSWTGGGYTF.

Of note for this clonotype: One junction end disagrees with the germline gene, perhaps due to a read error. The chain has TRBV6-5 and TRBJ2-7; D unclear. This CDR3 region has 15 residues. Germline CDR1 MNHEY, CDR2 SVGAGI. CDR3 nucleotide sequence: TGTGCCAGCGGTTACCTGGCGTCTTCTTCCTACGAGCAGTACTTC. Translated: CASGYLASSSYEQYF.